A single sample gave rise to the 2 T cell receptor beta chains below, sequenced in a study of cytomegalovirus exposure and HLA in healthy donors. The PCR used 60 Vbeta and 13 Jbeta primers. TCRdb's copy holds only in-frame clones and misses some; the assay was immunoSEQ multiplex PCR. The data show more than 100,000 clones, with around 67% seen just once and 2.5% to 4% held by the top ten. Sample: PBMCs. These receptors came from a woman between 45 and 60 years old in good health and CMV-seronegative.

The rearrangement uses TRBV7-2 and TRBJ2-7; D is perhaps TRBD2 (6 bases). Trimming pared 5 bases from V and 3 bases from J, leaving 17 bases between. Germline V CDR1 and CDR2: SGHTA, FQGNSA. This CDR3 spans 15 amino acids. The CDR3 loop is CASSEASAEGYEQYF. The CDR3 nucleotides read TGTGCCAGCAGCGAAGCTAGCGCTGAAGGCTACGAGCAGTACTTC.

The chain carries TRBV13 and TRBJ2-1; D ambiguous. The length of the CDR3 is 14 residues. Trimming removed 1 base at V and 9 bases at J, with 13 bases between. The V gene's germline CDR1 is PRHDT and CDR2 FYEKMQ (reference sequence). CDR3 nucleotide sequence: TGTGCCAGCAGCTTAGTTTATGCGGAAGGTGAGCAGTTCTTC. As protein: CASSLVYAEGEQFF. The full variable domain, rest sourced from reference TRBV13 and TRBJ2-1, is AAGVIQSPRHLIKEKRETATLKCYPIPRHDTVYWYQQGPGQDPQFLISFYEKMQSDKGSIPDRFSAQQFSDYHSELNMSSLELGDSALYFCASSLVYAEGEQFFGPGTRLTVL.